These T cell receptor beta chains were read from a single sample in a study of cytomegalovirus exposure and HLA in healthy donors. Only in-frame clones appear in the TCRdb table, and some are missing; sequencing was by immunoSEQ multiplex PCR. In the table there are fewer than 200,000 clones, roughly nine tenths of which are singletons. Sequencing input: PBMCs. These receptor sequences come from a woman aged 25 to 45 in good health and CMV-seronegative. The conserved cysteine and the conserved F or W are not part of the CDR3 here. Rows may omit the clone size; those that give it use once, few, many or a size class.

V gene: TRBV30
clone size: NA
CDR3 protein: AWSWREDAEQF

V gene: TRBV2
clone size: NA
CDR3 protein: ASSDDSGYEQY

V gene: TRBV5-1
clone size: once
CDR3 protein: ASSLIASGSNEQF

V gene: TRBV2
clone size: NA
CDR3 protein: ASCSDRGEQY

V gene: TRBV6-5
clone size: NA
CDR3 protein: ASSSRAGRFYYEQY

V gene: TRBV4-1
clone size: NA
CDR3 protein: ASKGPGGREKLF

V gene: TRBV19
clone size: NA
CDR3 protein: ASSNLGGDTNIQY

V gene: TRBV2
clone size: NA
CDR3 protein: ASRDRSRNTEAF

V gene: TRBV5-1
clone size: NA
CDR3 protein: ASSLDSYSNQPQH

V gene: TRBV7-6
clone size: NA
CDR3 protein: ASSLQPSGSGSSYNEQF

V gene: TRBV29-1
clone size: NA
CDR3 protein: SVEWDIRGYT

V gene: TRBV2
clone size: once
CDR3 protein: ASRDNSYEQY

V gene: TRBV29-1
clone size: NA
CDR3 protein: SASDNYGYT

V gene: TRBV6-4
clone size: NA
CDR3 protein: ASSEQQGNTEAF

V gene: TRBV5-1
clone size: NA
CDR3 protein: ASSLVAEQYGYT

V gene: TRBV25-1
clone size: many
CDR3 protein: ASSEEGLYGYT

V gene: TRBV7-3
clone size: NA
CDR3 protein: ASSPGLTTDTQY

V gene: TRBV27
clone size: NA
CDR3 protein: ASSDSGGADTQY

V gene: TRBV14
clone size: NA
CDR3 protein: ASSPGTGQKRLTYEQY

V gene: TRBV27
clone size: NA
CDR3 protein: ASSPLKTRGAGELF

V gene: TRBV9
clone size: NA
CDR3 protein: ASSVGGADNEQF

V gene: TRBV2
clone size: NA
CDR3 protein: ASSGSYEQY

V gene: TRBV7-2
clone size: NA
CDR3 protein: ASSLVQGAHYGYT

V gene: TRBV18
clone size: NA
CDR3 protein: ASSPPGQGSYEQY

V gene: TRBV15
clone size: once
CDR3 protein: ATSRGTGGIYGYT

V gene: TRBV15
clone size: NA
CDR3 protein: ATSRDLSDQPQH

V gene: TRBV6-6
clone size: NA
CDR3 protein: ASSYSLGSYEQY

V gene: TRBV7-6
clone size: NA
CDR3 protein: ASSATSGGANEQF

V gene: TRBV6-5
clone size: NA
CDR3 protein: ASSYRTSSYEQY

V gene: TRBV5-1
clone size: NA
CDR3 protein: ASSPGQNSGANVLT

V gene: TRBV6-6
clone size: NA
CDR3 protein: ASSYGQGGNQPQH

V gene: TRBV7-9
clone size: once
CDR3 protein: ASSLLNQPQH

V gene: TRBV6-1
clone size: NA
CDR3 protein: ASKEVEGNTEAF

V gene: TRBV6-6
clone size: NA
CDR3 protein: ASRETGTYEQY

V gene: TRBV4-2
clone size: NA
CDR3 protein: ASSQGGSLGETQY

V gene: TRBV10-3
clone size: NA
CDR3 protein: AISWTGPSSYNEQF

V gene: TRBV7-8
clone size: NA
CDR3 protein: ASSLEGGDYNEQF

V gene: TRBV4-3
clone size: NA
CDR3 protein: ASSPRRAGGGNEQF

V gene: TRBV29-1
clone size: NA
CDR3 protein: SATGGFYGYT

V gene: TRBV6-1
clone size: NA
CDR3 protein: ASSASRSGANVLT

V gene: TRBV2
clone size: NA
CDR3 protein: ASRGLSYNQPQH

V gene: TRBV6-4
clone size: NA
CDR3 protein: ATRTGQNTGELF

V gene: TRBV7-9
clone size: NA
CDR3 protein: ASSYGTAVYEQY

V gene: TRBV19
clone size: NA
CDR3 protein: ASSILNRGEQY

V gene: TRBV28
clone size: NA
CDR3 protein: ASSKGAGSNQPQH

V gene: TRBV7-2
clone size: NA
CDR3 protein: ASSFTQGRPYGYT

V gene: TRBV30
clone size: NA
CDR3 protein: AVGQGPLSGANVLT

V gene: TRBV5-6
clone size: NA
CDR3 protein: ASSLRTGTIDGYT

V gene: TRBV6-5
clone size: NA
CDR3 protein: ASSGQGANQPQH

V gene: TRBV27
clone size: NA
CDR3 protein: ASSLNPPGGYEQY

V gene: TRBV10-2
clone size: NA
CDR3 protein: ASRRTMNTEAF

V gene: TRBV7-9
clone size: NA
CDR3 protein: ASSLVGVNEQF

V gene: TRBV11-2
clone size: NA
CDR3 protein: ASSLDLDTEAF

V gene: TRBV19
clone size: NA
CDR3 protein: ASRVSGSRETQY

V gene: TRBV14
clone size: NA
CDR3 protein: ASSTDSGKAREKLF

V gene: TRBV7-2
clone size: NA
CDR3 protein: ASSLEPAGGPGELF

V gene: TRBV2
clone size: NA
CDR3 protein: ASSEKTGTNTGELF

V gene: TRBV28
clone size: NA
CDR3 protein: ASSFRGTQETQY

V gene: TRBV13
clone size: NA
CDR3 protein: ASSTALRETQY